The clone carrying this TCR beta chain was seen just once. The antigen remains undetermined. The sample originates from a study of T cell responses to AZD1222 COVID-19 vaccine. Study findings and constraints: As reported, nearly half of all spike-specific TCRs target variant regions that are unmutated. Repertoire sampling occurred only after the peak T cell response. Of the AZD1222 recipients, only five to seven were seropositive at baseline.

The V gene lost 1 base and the J gene lost 3 bases, with 6 bases spanning the gap. From germline, CDR1 is KGHSH and CDR2 LQKENI. This CDR3 comprises 13 residues. Clones were read by immunoSEQ multiplex PCR, and TCRdb kept only the in-frame ones, dropping some. Here the sample spans about 140,000 clones, 85% to 95% being singletons. The receptor comes from an adult who had recovered from COVID-19. The chain couples TRBV18 to TRBJ1-2; D remains unclear. Here the sequenced sample was peripheral blood, taken after recovery from COVID-19. In nucleotides, the CDR3 is TGTGCCAGCTCACCACGGCAAGACTATGGCTACACCTTC. Its protein is CASSPRQDYGYTF.